Below, one T cell receptor (beta chain) is given with its context. Antigen specificity is unknown. This sample is drawn from a study of blood T cells in healthy people across ages. Study-wide points: Per million T cells, TCR beta diversity dropped roughly linearly as age increased. Higher diversity and more naive CD4+ cells were features of long-lived donors, compared to aged donors.

The CDR3 has 13 amino acids. V was pared by 2 bases and J by 5 bases, with 10 bases between. In germline, CDR1 is WNHNN, CDR2 SYGVQD (reference sequence). A second 7 to 11 cycle PCR used barcoded and J-beta primers. The template-switch adaptor was a 5' adaptor with 12 random nucleotides. It tagged each cDNA molecule. TCRdb independently ran MiXCR on the 5' RACE reads; one entry per CDR3 protein. Of 1.5 million to 1.9 million distinct CDR3 sequences in the sample, 40% to 45% were seen once. This receptor was taken from a woman aged 18-35 years in good health. V usage is TRBV10-1 and J usage is TRBJ2-7, with no clear D. The sequencing sample was made of blood. The CDR3 coding sequence is TGCGCCAGCAGTGAGACGGGTGCCCACGAGCAGTACTTC. It is translated as CASSETGAHEQYF.